This entry features one T cell receptor (beta chain) sequence. What it binds is unknown. Profiled with immunoSEQ multiplex PCR; TCRdb holds only in-frame clones, not every one. The sample carries tens of thousands of clones, about 80% recorded once. This specimen belongs to a study of identifying expanded T cells in peripheral blood. V trimming: 5 bases; J trimming: 3 bases; junction bases outside the gene matches: 9. The length of the CDR3 is 15 residues. In germline, CDR1 is KGHSH, CDR2 LQKENI. Study outcomes and limitations: Clone count variance between approximately 2-week samples rose with total template count.

This chain connects TRBV18 to TRBJ2-7; 8 positions match TRBD1. This TCR was recovered from a person aged 18 to 69 in good health. Sequenced: blood. The CDR3 nucleotides read TGTGCCAGCTCATCGACAGGGGAAGGGCGCTACGAGCAGTACTTC. This gives the protein CASSSTGEGRYEQYF.